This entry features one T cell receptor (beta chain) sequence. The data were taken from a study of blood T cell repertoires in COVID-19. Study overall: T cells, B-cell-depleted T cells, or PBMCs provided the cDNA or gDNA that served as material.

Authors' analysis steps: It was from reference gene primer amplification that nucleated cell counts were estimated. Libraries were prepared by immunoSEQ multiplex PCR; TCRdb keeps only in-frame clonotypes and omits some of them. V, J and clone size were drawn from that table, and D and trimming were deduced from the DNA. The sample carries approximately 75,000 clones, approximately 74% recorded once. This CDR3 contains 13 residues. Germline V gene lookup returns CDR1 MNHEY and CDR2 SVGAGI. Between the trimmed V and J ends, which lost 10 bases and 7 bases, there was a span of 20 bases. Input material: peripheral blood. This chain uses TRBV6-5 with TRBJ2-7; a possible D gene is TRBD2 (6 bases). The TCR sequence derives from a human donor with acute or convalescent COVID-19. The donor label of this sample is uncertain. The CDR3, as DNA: TGTGCCACCTCTGTGGGTCGGGACTGGGAGCAGTACTTC. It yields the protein CATSVGRDWEQYF.